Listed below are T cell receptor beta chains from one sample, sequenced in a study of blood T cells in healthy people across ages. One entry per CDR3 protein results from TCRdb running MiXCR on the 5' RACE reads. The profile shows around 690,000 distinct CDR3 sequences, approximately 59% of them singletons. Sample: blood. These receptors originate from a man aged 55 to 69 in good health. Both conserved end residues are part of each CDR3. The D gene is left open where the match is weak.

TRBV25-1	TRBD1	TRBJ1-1	CASSGPGQGLPQNTEAFF
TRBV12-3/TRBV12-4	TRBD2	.	CASRRGGWIYEQYF
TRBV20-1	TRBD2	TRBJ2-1	CSARAGLAGGPYNEQFF
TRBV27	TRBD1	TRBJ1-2	CASSAGTGGGYYGYTF
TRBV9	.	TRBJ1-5	CASSVEDHLAGELCNQPQHF
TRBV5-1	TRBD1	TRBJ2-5	CASSLVGTGLRDNEQYF
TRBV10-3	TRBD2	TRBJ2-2	CAISDGGGTGELFF
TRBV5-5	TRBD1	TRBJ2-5	CASSSTGGLGETQYF
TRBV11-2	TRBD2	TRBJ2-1	CASSSGLAGGVWNEQFF
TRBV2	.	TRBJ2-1	CASTAAGDNEQFF
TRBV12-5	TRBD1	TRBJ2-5	CASGLPTGQGETQYF
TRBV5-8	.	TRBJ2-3	CASSRGQLFTDTQYF
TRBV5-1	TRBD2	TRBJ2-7	CASSLVAGDSYEQYF
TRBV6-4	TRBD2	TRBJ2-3	CASSRLAGGLTDTQYF
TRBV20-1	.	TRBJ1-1	CSVPRGEAFF
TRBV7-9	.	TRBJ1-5	CASGGGSGNQPQHF
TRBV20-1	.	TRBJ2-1	CSANREPYYNEQFF
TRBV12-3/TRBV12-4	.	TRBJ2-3	CASRYGRDTDTQYF
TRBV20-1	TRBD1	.	CSVTTGYYEQYF
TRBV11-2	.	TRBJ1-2	CASSLASAPLANYGYTF
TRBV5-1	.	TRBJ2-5	CASTRAGKVGQETQYF
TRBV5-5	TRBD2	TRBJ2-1	CASSLGLAGAQSEQFF
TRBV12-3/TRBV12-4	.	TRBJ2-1	CASSLKGPTYNEQFF
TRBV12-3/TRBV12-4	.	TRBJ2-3	CASSLFAGATDTQYF
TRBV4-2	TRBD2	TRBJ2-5	CASSQEDQRGEQETQYF
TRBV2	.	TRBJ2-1	CASSPGGWDEQFF